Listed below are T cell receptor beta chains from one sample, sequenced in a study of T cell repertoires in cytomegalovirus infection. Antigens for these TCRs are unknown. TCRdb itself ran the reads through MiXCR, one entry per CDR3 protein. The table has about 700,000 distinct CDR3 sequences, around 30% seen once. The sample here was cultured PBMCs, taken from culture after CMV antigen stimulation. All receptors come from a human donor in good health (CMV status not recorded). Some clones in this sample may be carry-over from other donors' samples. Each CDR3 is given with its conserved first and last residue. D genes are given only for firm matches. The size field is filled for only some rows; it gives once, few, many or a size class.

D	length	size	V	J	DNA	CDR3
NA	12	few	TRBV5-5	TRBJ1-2	TGTGCCAGCAGCTTTCAAGCCCTGGGCTACACCTTC	CASSFQALGYTF
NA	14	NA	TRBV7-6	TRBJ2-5	TGTGCCAGCAGCTTAGAAGGCTATGGGGAGACCCAGTACTTC	CASSLEGYGETQYF
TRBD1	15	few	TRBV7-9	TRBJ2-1	TGTGCCAGCAGCCTGACAGGGGGAAAGACCAATGAGCAGTTCTTC	CASSLTGGKTNEQFF
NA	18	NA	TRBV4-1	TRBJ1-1	TGCGCCAGCAGCCAACGGTCCATCGTTACACCCGACAACACTGAAGCTTTCTTT	CASSQRSIVTPDNTEAFF
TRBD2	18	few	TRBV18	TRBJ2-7	TGTGCCAGCTCACCACCTGGGGGGACTAGCGGGAGGGCCGTCGAGCAGTACTTC	CASSPPGGTSGRAVEQYF
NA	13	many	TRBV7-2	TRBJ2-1	TGTGCCAGCAGCTTAGGTTGGCCGGTTGAGCAGTTCTTC	CASSLGWPVEQFF
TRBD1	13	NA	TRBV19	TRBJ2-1	TGTGCCAGTAGTCTGACAGGGGGATATGAGCAGTTCTTC	CASSLTGGYEQFF
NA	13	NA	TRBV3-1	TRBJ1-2	TGTGCCAGCAGAAAGCGGGATCTCAGGGGCCTCACCTTC	CASRKRDLRGLTF
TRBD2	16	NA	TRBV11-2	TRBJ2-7	TGTGCCAGCAGCCACGGACTAGCGGAAAGCTCCTACGAGCAGTACTTC	CASSHGLAESSYEQYF
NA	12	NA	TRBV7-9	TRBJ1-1	TGTGCCAGCAGCTACAGGGATATGGAAGCTTTCTTT	CASSYRDMEAFF
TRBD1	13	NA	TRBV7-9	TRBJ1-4	TGTGCCAGCAGCACGACAGGGTGGGAAAAACTGTTTTTT	CASSTTGWEKLFF
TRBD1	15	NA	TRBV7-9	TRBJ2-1	TGTGCCAGCAGCTTATTAACAGGGGTTGGCAATGAGCAGTTCTTC	CASSLLTGVGNEQFF
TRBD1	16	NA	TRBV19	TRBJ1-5	TGTGCCAGTAGGGCAAGGACAGGGGATGCAAATCAGCCCCAGCATTTT	CASRARTGDANQPQHF
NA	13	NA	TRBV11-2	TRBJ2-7	TGTGCCAGCAGCTTAGATCTTGGCCTTGAGCAGTACTTC	CASSLDLGLEQYF
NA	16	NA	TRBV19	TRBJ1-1	TGTGCCAGTAGTATAGATGTGGTTCGAGTGAACACTGAAGCTTTCTTT	CASSIDVVRVNTEAFF
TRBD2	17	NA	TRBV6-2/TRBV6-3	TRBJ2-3	TGTGCCAGCAGTTACTTACTTAATGCGGGAGGAACTGATACGCAGTATTTT	CASSYLLNAGGTDTQYF
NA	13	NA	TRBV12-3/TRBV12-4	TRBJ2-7	TGTGCCAGCAGTTCCGCATCAAACTACGAGCAGTACTTC	CASSSASNYEQYF
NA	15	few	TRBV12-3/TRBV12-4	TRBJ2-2	TGTGCCAGCAGTTTACGGTCGGGGAACACCGGGGAGCTGTTTTTT	CASSLRSGNTGELFF
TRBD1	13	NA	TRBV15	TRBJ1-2	TGTGCCACCAGCAGAACAGGGGGGAATGGCTACACCTTC	CATSRTGGNGYTF
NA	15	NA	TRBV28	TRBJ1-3	TGTGCCAGCAAGTCCCCAGGGGATTCTGGAAACACCATATATTTT	CASKSPGDSGNTIYF
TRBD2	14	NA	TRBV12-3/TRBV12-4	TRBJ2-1	TGTGCCAGCAGAGGGACTAGCGGGTTCGGCGAGCAGTTCTTC	CASRGTSGFGEQFF
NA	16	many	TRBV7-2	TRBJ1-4	TGTGCCAGCAGCTTAATCCCGGCCGGCCTTAATGAAAAACTGTTTTTT	CASSLIPAGLNEKLFF
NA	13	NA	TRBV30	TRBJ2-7	TGTGCCTGGACTAGCGTGAGTTTCAACGAGCAGTACTTC	CAWTSVSFNEQYF
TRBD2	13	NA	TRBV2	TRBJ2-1	TGTGCCAGTCTAGCGGGGGGCTCCAATGAGCAGTTCTTC	CASLAGGSNEQFF
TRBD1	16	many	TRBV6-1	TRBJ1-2	TGTGCCAGCAGTGAAATATCCCCGAGAGGGGGCATGGGCTACACCTTC	CASSEISPRGGMGYTF
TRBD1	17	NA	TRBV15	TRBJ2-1	TGTGCCACCAGCGACGGCCTTTGGACAGGTGAGGGGAATGAGCAGTTCTTC	CATSDGLWTGEGNEQFF
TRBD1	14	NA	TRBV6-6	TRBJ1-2	TGTGCCAGCAGTGCCGGGGACAGGGCGAGTGGCTACACCTTC	CASSAGDRASGYTF
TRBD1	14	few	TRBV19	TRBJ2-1	TGTGCCAGTAGTAGGGACAGAGGCCCCAATGAGCAGTTCTTC	CASSRDRGPNEQFF
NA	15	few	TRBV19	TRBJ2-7	TGTGCCAGTAGTCCGCTCCGGGACCGTTCTCTAGAGCAGTACTTC	CASSPLRDRSLEQYF
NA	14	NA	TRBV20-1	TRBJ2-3	TGCAGTGCCGCTCCGGAGGCTAGCACAGATACGCAGTATTTT	CSAAPEASTDTQYF